The 7 T cell receptor beta chains in this list originate from one sample, sequenced in a study of blood T cell repertoires in COVID-19. Clones were sequenced by immunoSEQ multiplex PCR, and TCRdb holds only the in-frame ones, with some missing. The table includes about 97,000 clones, roughly 90% detected once. Sequencing was carried out using peripheral blood. Receptors originate from a woman in her forties or fifties with COVID-19, enrolled during active disease.

The CDR3 DNA sequence: TGTGCCAGCTCAAAATTCCAGGGTACCGGGGAGCTGTTTTTT. Its protein product is CASSKFQGTGELFF. The chain links TRBV18 to TRBJ2-2, with D possibly matching TRBD1 (5 bases). The length of the CDR3 is 14 residues. The germline V and J ends were trimmed by 5 bases and 5 bases, with 12 bases remaining between them. Germline CDR1 is KGHSH and CDR2 is LQKENI.

The genes are TRBV5-4 and TRBJ2-7, with 8 bases matching TRBD1. The CDR3 is made up of 13 amino acids. Trimming took 3 bases from V and 2 from J; bases not matched to a gene: 1. CDR1 and CDR2 (germline): SGHNT, YYREEE (reference sequence). CDR3 nucleotide sequence: TGTGCCAGCAGCTGGACAGGGACCTACGAGCAGTACTTC. Protein: CASSWTGTYEQYF.

The chain combines TRBV11-3 with TRBJ2-7; tentative D call: TRBD1 (6 bases). Germline CDR1 and CDR2: SGHNT and YENEEA. The CDR3 is made up of 13 amino acids. Trimming removed 6 bases at V and 2 bases at J, with 11 bases between. DNA for the CDR3: TGTGCCAGCAGTCAGGGGAGCACCTACGAGCAGTACTTC. It is translated as CASSQGSTYEQYF.

This sequence joins TRBV6-4 and TRBJ2-7; TRBD2 matches 8 bases. Trimming took 5 bases from V and 5 from J; bases not matched to a gene: 2. This CDR3 has 12 residues. Germline CDR1 is MRHNA and CDR2 is SNTAGT. In nucleotides, the CDR3 is TGTGCCAGCAGTTCGGGGGGGCACGAGCAGTACTTC. Translation gives CASSSGGHEQYF.

V is TRBV19 and J is TRBJ2-7; 7 bases are shared with TRBD1. The J segment lost 5 bases and the V segment lost 3 bases, leaving 7 bases of the junction unmatched. The germline gives CDR1 LNHDA, CDR2 SQIVND (reference sequence). This CDR3 comprises 14 residues. CDR3 DNA sequence: TGTGCCAGTAGTATGACAGGGAAAGTCAACGAGCAGTACTTC. This sequence encodes CASSMTGKVNEQYF.

CDR3 loop: CASSLRQANTGELFF. DNA of the CDR3: TGTGCCAGCAGCTTACGACAGGCCAACACCGGGGAGCTGTTTTTT. This sequence joins TRBV7-2 and TRBJ2-2; maybe TRBD1 (6 bases). The germline V gene has CDR1 SGHTA and CDR2 FQGNSA. The CDR3 has 15 residues. The V gene lost 2 bases and the J gene lost 2 bases, with 9 bases spanning the gap. The entire variable domain, with the rest obtained from reference TRBV7-2 and TRBJ2-2, is as follows: GAGVSQSPSNKVTEKGKDVELRCDPISGHTALYWYRQSLGQGLEFLIYFQGNSAPDKSGLPSDRFSAERTGGSVSTLTIQRTQQEDSAVYLCASSLRQANTGELFFGEGSRLTVL.

The V call is TRBV4-1, the J call TRBJ2-7; D perhaps matches TRBD1 (5 bases). This CDR3 spans 13 amino acids. Germline lookup yields CDR1 MGHRA and CDR2 YSYEKL. V shed 4 bases and J shed 3 bases, with 10 bases lying between them. The CDR3 region is CASSPQDGYEQYF. CDR3 DNA sequence: TGCGCCAGCAGCCCACAGGACGGCTACGAGCAGTACTTC.